This TCR beta chain stems from a study of CXCR3-negative and CXCR3-positive naive CD8 T cells. Remarks on this clonotype: Antigen unknown.

The TRB cDNA libraries were prepared by 5' RACE with UMI labels. TCRdb reanalyzed the 5' RACE reads, giving one entry per CDR3 protein sequence and no DNA. The listing records under 6,000 distinct CDR3 sequences. General study points: With respect to TRBV-TRBJ usage, naive CXCR3-negative and CXCR3-positive cells were similar; memory differed. CXCR3-positive naive cells carried more hydrophobic TRB CDR3s than CXCR3-negative ones. Similarly elevated diversity marked both naive subsets, with memory CD8+ cells showing far lower diversity.

This CDR3 region has 14 residues. Researchers reported sorting every CD8+ T cell subset in triplicate, roughly 290,000 cells per sort. The rearrangement joins TRBV21-1 to TRBJ2-3; TCRdb designates TRBD2, a call that cannot be tested without DNA. TRBV21-1 has pseudogene status. This receptor was taken from a human donor in good health. Some clones in this sample may be carry-over from other donors' samples. The sample comprised naive CXCR3+ CD8+ T cells from blood. Subset given: CD45RO-CCR7+CD27+CD95- naive CD8+ T cells expressing CXCR3 (TNR3+). The CDR3: CASSPWRWGDTQYF.